These 15 T cell receptor beta chains originate from one sample sequenced in a study of spatial heterogeneity in lung cancer. A single record per CDR3 protein comes from TCRdb applying MiXCR to the 5' RACE reads. The data show about 82,000 distinct CDR3 sequences, roughly an eighth seen once. Time point denoted: sample taken at primary tumor resection. Without sorting, whole RNA was sequenced from tumor, nontumor lung or frozen PBMC. Sequenced here: PBMCs, sampled at surgery. These receptors all stem from a male donor with early-stage non-small cell lung cancer.

This chain links TRBV24-1 with TRBJ2-3; D could derive from TRBD1 or TRBD2 (5 bases each). The CDR3 loop spans 12 amino acids. The V gene's germline CDR1 is KGHDR and CDR2 SFDVKD. V gave up 8 bases and J gave up 8 bases, with 13 bases separating them. The CDR3 DNA sequence: TGTGCCACCATGCGTCTTGGGGGTACGCAGTATTTT. Residues: CATMRLGGTQYF.

This clonotype occurred many times. The chain links TRBV6-6 to TRBJ1-1, with unresolved D. The CDR3 consists of 16 residues. Germline V gene sequence: CDR1 MNHNY, CDR2 SVGAGI (reference sequence). V was trimmed by 0 bases and J by 1 base, leaving 12 bases between them. The CDR3 is CASSYSLGRPNTEAFF. DNA for the CDR3: TGTGCCAGCAGTTACTCTTTAGGACGGCCGAACACTGAAGCTTTCTTT.

The table lists this clonotype with many counts. The V gene is TRBV7-9, the J gene TRBJ1-1; maybe TRBD1 (6 bases). Germline values: CDR1 SEHNR, CDR2 FQNEAQ (reference sequence). V was trimmed by 2 bases and J by 8 bases, leaving 15 bases between them. The CDR3 totals 14 residues. The CDR3 here is CASSLKDRALEAFF. The CDR3 DNA sequence: TGTGCCAGCAGCTTAAAGGACAGAGCCCTAGAAGCTTTCTTT.

This clonotype showed up many times. V usage is TRBV5-1 and J usage is TRBJ1-1; no definite D call. This CDR3 is 13 amino acids long. V gave up 9 bases and J gave up 1 base, with 13 bases separating them. Germline V lookup: CDR1 SGHRS, CDR2 YFSETQ. In DNA, the CDR3 is TGCGCCACTTCGTTAGCCGCGAACACTGAAGCTTTCTTT. It is translated as CATSLAANTEAFF.

The J gene is TRBJ2-5, the V gene TRBV2; weak D call: TRBD2 (5 bases). Germline V gene lookup returns CDR1 SNHLY and CDR2 FYNNEI. V was pared by 4 bases and J by 2 bases, with 11 bases between. The CDR3 consists of 14 residues. The CDR3 protein is CASSGALVQETQYF. As DNA, the CDR3 is TGTGCCAGCAGTGGGGCACTAGTTCAAGAGACCCAGTACTTC.

This clonotype was detected only a few times. V usage is TRBV29-1 and J usage is TRBJ2-1; 12 bases align to TRBD2. Germline V gene sequence: CDR1 SQVTM, CDR2 ANQGSEA. The V and J ends lost 7 bases and 5 bases, in that order; junction bases with no gene match: 6. The CDR3 runs to 14 residues. DNA for the CDR3: TGCAGCGCCTGGACTAGCGGGACCCACAATGAGCAGTTCTTC. It codes for CSAWTSGTHNEQFF.

This clonotype was seen more than once but under ten times. This chain connects TRBV28 to TRBJ2-7; 8 bases are shared with TRBD2. CDR1 and CDR2 from the germline V gene are MDHEN and SYDVKM. The CDR3 is 14 amino acids. The V gene end was trimmed by 4 bases and the J gene end by 4 bases; junction bases not matched to a gene: 6. In DNA form, the CDR3 reads TGTGCCAGCAGTTCTTACGGGAGGGGGTACGAGCAGTACTTC. It codes for CASSSYGRGYEQYF.

The chain employs TRBV2 and TRBJ1-3; no definite D call. V lost 4 bases, J lost 0 bases, and 7 bases lay in between. This CDR3 has 14 amino acids. In germline, CDR1 is SNHLY, CDR2 FYNNEI. The CDR3 reads CASSASSSGNTIYF. The CDR3 DNA follows: TGTGCCAGCAGTGCCTCAAGCTCTGGAAACACCATATATTTT.

The chain recombines TRBV11-2 with TRBJ2-2; D perhaps matches TRBD2 (7 bases). This CDR3 is built from 15 residues. Trimming pared 4 bases from V and 6 bases from J, leaving 15 bases between. CDR1 is SGHAT and CDR2 is FQNNGV in the germline V gene. The CDR3 sequence: CASSSPGGGPGELFF. The CDR3 DNA reads TGTGCCAGCAGCTCGCCGGGGGGCGGCCCCGGGGAGCTGTTTTTT.

This clonotype is categorized as medium-sized (0.01 to 0.1%). This chain connects TRBV7-9 to TRBJ2-1, with 13 bases lining up with TRBD2. The germline V gene encodes CDR1 SEHNR and CDR2 FQNEAQ (reference sequence). This CDR3 contains 16 residues. V trimming: 4 bases; J trimming: 7 bases; junction bases outside the gene matches: 7. The CDR3: CASSSTSGRLINEQFF. The CDR3 DNA sequence: TGTGCCAGCAGCTCGACTAGCGGGAGGCTGATAAATGAGCAGTTCTTC.

V usage is TRBV5-4 and J usage is TRBJ1-1, with 10 bases lining up with TRBD1. The CDR3 consists of 14 residues. Germline assignment: CDR1 SGHNT and CDR2 YYREEE (reference sequence). After removal of 5 bases from V and 5 bases from J, the junction contained 6 bases not matched to a gene. In DNA, the CDR3 is TGTGCCAGCAGTTCCGGGACAGGGGAAACTGAAGCTTTCTTT. This translates into CASSSGTGETEAFF.

In its sample, this clonotype was seen a few times. The V and J genes are TRBV18 and TRBJ2-7, with 12 bases identical to TRBD2. Germline V gene sequence: CDR1 KGHSH, CDR2 LQKENI. CDR3 length equals 18 residues. V lost 2 bases and J lost 7; bases outside the gene matches: 15. The CDR3 loop reads CASSPAPETSGRLLEQYF. DNA of the CDR3: TGTGCCAGCTCACCAGCGCCAGAGACTAGCGGGAGACTTCTGGAGCAGTACTTC.

The table lists this clonotype with a few counts. The chain carries TRBV7-2 and TRBJ2-5, with TRBD2 matching 7 bases. The CDR3 has 16 residues. The germline V gene encodes CDR1 SGHTA and CDR2 FQGNSA. With 2 bases clipped from V and 0 bases from J, the junction kept 6 bases outside the gene matches. This chain's CDR3 is CASSLILANYQETQYF. In DNA form, the CDR3 reads TGTGCCAGCAGCTTAATACTAGCGAACTACCAAGAGACCCAGTACTTC.

In this sample, this clonotype turned up a few times. The genes are TRBV20-1 and TRBJ2-6; the D gene is possibly TRBD2 (5 bases). Trimming cost V 5 bases and J 2 bases, with 16 bases left between them. This CDR3 has 16 residues. Germline V CDR1 and CDR2: DFQATT, SNEGSKA (reference sequence). DNA for the CDR3: TGCAGTGCTCTCTTTCTAGAGGAGGCTGGGGCCAACGTCCTGACTTTC. It codes for CSALFLEEAGANVLTF.

This clonotype has a single count. The rearrangement links TRBV29-1 to TRBJ2-6; weak D call: TRBD1 (5 bases). Germline loops: CDR1 SQVTM, CDR2 ANQGSEA. This CDR3 spans 17 amino acids. V shed 6 bases and J shed 0 bases, with 18 bases lying between them. CDR3 sequence (DNA): TGCAGCGTCGCCTCCCGCAGGACAACCTCTGGGGCCAACGTCCTGACTTTC. Amino acid sequence: CSVASRRTTSGANVLTF.